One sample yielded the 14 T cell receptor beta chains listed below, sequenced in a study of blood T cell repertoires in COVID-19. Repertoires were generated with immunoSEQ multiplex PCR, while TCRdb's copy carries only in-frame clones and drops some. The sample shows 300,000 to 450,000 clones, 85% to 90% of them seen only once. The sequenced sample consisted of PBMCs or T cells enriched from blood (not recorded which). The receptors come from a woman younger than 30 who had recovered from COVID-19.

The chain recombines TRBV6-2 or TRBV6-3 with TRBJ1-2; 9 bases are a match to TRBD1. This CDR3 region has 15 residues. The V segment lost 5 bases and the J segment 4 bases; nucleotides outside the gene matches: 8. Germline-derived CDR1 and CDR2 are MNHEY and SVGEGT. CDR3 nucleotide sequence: TGTGCCAGCAGTCGAACAGGGGGCATTCGCTATGGCTACACCTTC. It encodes CASSRTGGIRYGYTF.

The CDR3: CASSPDRGKPLHF. The CDR3, as DNA: TGTGCCAGCAGCCCGGACAGGGGGAAACCCCTCCACTTT. The chain recombines TRBV7-2 with TRBJ1-6; TRBD1 matches 10 bases. The CDR3 is 13 amino acids. Losses at the gene ends were 5 bases for V and 12 bases for J; bases not matched to a gene: 4. CDR1 and CDR2 from the germline V gene are SGHTA and FQGNSA.

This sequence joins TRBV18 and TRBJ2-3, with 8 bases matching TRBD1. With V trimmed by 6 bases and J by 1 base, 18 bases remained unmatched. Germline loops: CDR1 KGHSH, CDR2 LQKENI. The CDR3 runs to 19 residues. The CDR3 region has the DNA TGTGCCAGCTCGCCAATCATCAGGGCAGGGGGCTCGGGCACAGATACGCAGTATTTT. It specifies CASSPIIRAGGSGTDTQYF.

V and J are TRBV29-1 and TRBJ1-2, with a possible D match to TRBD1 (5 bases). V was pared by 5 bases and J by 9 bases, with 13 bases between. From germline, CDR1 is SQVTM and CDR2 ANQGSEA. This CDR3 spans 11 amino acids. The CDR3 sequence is CSVWTQGSYTF. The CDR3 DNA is TGCAGCGTTTGGACACAAGGGAGCTACACCTTC.

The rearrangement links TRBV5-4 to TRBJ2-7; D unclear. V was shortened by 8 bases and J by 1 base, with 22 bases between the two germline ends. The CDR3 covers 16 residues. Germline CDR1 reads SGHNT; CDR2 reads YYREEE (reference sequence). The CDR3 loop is CARSTFWMEKSYEQYF. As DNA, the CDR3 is TGTGCCAGGAGTACCTTTTGGATGGAGAAGTCCTACGAGCAGTACTTC.

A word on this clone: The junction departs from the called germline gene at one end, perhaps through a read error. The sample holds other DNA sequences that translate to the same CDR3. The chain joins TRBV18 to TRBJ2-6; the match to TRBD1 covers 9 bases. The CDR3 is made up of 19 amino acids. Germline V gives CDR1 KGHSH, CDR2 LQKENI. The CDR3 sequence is CASSPPGQGIRSGANVLTF. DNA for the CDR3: TGTGCCAGCTCACCTCCTGGACAGGGGATTCGCTCTGGGGCCAACGTCCTGACTTTT. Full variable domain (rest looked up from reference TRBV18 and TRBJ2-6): NAGVMQNPRHLVRRRGQEARLRCSPMKGHSHVYWYRQLPEEGLKFMVYLQKENIIDESGMPKERFSAEFPKEGPSILRIQQVVRGDSAAYFCASSPPGQGIRSGANVLTFGAGSRLTVL.

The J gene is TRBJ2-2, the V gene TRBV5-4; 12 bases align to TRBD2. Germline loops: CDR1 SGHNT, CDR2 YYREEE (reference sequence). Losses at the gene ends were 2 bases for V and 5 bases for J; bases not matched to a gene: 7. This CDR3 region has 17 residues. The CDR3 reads CASSFSFGLAGTGELFF. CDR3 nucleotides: TGTGCCAGCAGCTTTTCCTTTGGACTAGCGGGAACCGGGGAGCTGTTTTTT.

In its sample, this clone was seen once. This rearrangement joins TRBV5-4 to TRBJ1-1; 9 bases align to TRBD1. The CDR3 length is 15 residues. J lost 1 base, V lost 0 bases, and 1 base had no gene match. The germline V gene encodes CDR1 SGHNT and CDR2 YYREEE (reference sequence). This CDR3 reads CASSLGTGENTEAFF. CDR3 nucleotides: TGTGCCAGCAGCTTGGGGACAGGGGAGAACACTGAAGCTTTCTTT.

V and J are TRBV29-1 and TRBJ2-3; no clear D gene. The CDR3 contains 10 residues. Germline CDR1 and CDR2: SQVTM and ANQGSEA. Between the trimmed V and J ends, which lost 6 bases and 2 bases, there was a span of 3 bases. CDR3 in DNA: TGCAGCGTCGTCACAGATACGCAGTATTTT. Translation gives CSVVTDTQYF.

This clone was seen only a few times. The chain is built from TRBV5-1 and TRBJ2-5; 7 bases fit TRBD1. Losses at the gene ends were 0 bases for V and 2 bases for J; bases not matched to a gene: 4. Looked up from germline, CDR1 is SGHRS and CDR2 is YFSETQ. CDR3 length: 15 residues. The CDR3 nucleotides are TGCGCCAGCAGCTTGGCGGGACAGCTACAAGAGACCCAGTACTTC. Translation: CASSLAGQLQETQYF.

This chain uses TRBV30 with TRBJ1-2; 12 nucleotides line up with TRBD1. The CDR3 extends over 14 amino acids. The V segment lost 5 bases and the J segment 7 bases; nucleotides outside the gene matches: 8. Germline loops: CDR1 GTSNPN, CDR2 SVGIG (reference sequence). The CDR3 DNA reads TGTGCCTGGGGAGGGGACAGGGGGCGCTTTGGCTACACCTTC. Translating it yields CAWGGDRGRFGYTF.

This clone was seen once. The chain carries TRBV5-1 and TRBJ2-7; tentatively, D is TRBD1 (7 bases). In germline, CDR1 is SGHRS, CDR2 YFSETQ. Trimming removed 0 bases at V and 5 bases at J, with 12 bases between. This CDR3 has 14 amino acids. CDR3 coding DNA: TGCGCCAGCAGCTTGGGTCAGGGGGGCAACGAGCAGTACTTC. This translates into CASSLGQGGNEQYF.

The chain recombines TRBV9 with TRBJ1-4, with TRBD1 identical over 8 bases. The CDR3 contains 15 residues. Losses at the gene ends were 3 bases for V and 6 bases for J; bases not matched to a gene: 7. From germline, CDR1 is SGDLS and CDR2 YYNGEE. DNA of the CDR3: TGTGCCAGCAGCGGAGGACAGGGAAAGGATGAAAAACTGTTTTTT. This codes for CASSGGQGKDEKLFF.

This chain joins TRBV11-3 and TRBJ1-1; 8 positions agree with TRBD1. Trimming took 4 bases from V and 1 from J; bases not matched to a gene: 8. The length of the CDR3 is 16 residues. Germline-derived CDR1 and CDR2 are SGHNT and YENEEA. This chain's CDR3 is CASSSGQGFGNTEAFF. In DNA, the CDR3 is TGTGCCAGCAGCTCCGGACAGGGTTTCGGGAACACTGAAGCTTTCTTT.